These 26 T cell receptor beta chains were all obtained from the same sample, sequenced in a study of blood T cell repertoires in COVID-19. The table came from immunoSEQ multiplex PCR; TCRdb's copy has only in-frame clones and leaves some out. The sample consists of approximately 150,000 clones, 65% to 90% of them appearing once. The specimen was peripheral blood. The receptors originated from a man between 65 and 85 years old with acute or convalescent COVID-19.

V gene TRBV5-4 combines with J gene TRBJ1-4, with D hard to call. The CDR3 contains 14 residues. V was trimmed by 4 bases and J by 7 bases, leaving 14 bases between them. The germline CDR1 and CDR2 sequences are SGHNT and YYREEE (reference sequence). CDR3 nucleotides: TGTGCCAGCAGCCTGGCCGAGCGGACTGAAAAACTGTTTTTT. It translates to CASSLAERTEKLFF.

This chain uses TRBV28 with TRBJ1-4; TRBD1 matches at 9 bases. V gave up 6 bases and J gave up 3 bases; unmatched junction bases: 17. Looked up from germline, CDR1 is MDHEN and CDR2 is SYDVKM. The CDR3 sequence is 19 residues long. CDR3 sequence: CASRLAGTGTRGANEKLFF. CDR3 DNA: TGTGCCAGCAGACTCGCCGGGACAGGGACAAGGGGAGCTAATGAAAAACTGTTTTTT.

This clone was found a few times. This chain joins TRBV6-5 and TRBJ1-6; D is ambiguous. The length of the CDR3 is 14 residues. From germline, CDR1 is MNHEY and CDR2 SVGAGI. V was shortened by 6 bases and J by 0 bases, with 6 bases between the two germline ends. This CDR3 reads CASRKSSYNSPLHF. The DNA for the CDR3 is TGTGCCAGCAGAAAGAGCTCCTATAATTCACCCCTCCACTTT.

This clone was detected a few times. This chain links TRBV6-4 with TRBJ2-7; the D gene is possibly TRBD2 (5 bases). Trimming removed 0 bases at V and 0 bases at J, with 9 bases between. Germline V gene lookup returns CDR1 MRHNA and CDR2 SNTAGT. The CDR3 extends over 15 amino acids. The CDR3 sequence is CASSDSRGSSYEQYF. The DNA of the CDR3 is TGTGCCAGCAGTGACTCGCGCGGGTCCTCCTACGAGCAGTACTTC.

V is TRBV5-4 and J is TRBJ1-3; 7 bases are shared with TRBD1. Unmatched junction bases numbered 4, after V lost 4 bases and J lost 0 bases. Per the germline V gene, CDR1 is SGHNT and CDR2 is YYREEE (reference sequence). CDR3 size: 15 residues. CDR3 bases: TGTGCCAGCAGCCCGACAGGGAGCTCTGGAAACACCATATATTTT. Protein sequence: CASSPTGSSGNTIYF.

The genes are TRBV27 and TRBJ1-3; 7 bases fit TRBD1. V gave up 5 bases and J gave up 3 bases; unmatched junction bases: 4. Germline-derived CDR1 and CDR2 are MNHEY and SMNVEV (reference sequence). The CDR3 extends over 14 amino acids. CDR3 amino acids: CASSLGGYGNTIYF. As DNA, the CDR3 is TGTGCCAGCAGTCTAGGGGGCTATGGAAACACCATATATTTT.

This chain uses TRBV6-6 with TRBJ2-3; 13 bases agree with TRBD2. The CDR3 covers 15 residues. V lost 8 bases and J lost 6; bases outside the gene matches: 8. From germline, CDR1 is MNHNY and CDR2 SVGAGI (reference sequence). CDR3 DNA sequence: TGTGCCAGCCAACCGGGACTAGCGGGATTGGATACGCAGTATTTT. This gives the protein CASQPGLAGLDTQYF.

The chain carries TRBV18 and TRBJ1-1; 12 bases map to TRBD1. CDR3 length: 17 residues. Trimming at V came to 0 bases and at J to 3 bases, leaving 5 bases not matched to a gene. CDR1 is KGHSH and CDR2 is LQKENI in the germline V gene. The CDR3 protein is CASSPPGQGAGYTEAFF. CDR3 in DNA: TGTGCCAGCTCACCACCGGGACAGGGGGCTGGATACACTGAAGCTTTCTTT.

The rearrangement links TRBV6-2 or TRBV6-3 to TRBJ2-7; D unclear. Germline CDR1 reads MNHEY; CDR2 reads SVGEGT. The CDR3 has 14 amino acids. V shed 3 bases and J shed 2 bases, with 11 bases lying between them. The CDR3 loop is CASSYGGSPYEQYF. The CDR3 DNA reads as TGTGCCAGCAGTTATGGCGGCAGCCCCTACGAGCAGTACTTC.

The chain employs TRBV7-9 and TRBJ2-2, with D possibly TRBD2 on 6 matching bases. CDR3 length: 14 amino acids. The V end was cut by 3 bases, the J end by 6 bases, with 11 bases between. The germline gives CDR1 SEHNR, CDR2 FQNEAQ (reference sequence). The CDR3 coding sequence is TGTGCCAGCAGCTTCGAGACTAGATCCGGGGAGCTGTTTTTT. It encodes CASSFETRSGELFF.

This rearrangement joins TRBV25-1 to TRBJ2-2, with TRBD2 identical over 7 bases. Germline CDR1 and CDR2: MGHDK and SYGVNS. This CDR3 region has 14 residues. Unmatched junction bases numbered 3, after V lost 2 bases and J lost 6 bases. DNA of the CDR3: TGTGCCAGCAGTGAACCGACTAGCCCCGGGGAGCTGTTTTTT. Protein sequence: CASSEPTSPGELFF.

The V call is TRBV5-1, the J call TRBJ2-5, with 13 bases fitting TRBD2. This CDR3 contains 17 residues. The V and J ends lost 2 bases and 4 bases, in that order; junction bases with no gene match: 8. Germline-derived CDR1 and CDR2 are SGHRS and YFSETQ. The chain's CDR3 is CASSFGLAGVNSETQYF. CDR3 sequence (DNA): TGCGCCAGCAGCTTCGGACTAGCGGGAGTAAACTCAGAGACCCAGTACTTC.

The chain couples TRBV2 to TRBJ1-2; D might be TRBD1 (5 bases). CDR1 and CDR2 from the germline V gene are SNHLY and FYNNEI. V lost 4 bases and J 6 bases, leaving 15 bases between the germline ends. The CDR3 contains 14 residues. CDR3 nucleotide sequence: TGTGCCAGCAGTGTGGGAGGGGCGCTCAATGGCTACACCTTC. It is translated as CASSVGGALNGYTF.

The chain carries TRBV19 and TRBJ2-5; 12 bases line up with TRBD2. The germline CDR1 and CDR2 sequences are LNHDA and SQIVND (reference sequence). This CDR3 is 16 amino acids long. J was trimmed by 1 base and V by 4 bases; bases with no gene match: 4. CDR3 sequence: CASSRTSGTFQETQYF. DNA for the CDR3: TGTGCCAGTAGTAGGACTAGCGGGACCTTCCAAGAGACCCAGTACTTC.

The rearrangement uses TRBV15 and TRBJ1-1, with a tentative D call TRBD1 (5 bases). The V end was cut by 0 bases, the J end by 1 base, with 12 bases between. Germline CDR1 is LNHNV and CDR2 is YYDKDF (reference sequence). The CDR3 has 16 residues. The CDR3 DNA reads TGTGCCACCAGCAGAGATCACGGGGGGTGGAACACTGAAGCTTTCTTT. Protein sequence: CATSRDHGGWNTEAFF.

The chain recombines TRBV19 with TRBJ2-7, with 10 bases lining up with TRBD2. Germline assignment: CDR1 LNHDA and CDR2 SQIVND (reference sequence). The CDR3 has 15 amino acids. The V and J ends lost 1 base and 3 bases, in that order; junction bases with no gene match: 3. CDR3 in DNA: TGTGCCAGTAGTATAGGGGGACTAGCGATCTACGAGCAGTACTTC. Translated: CASSIGGLAIYEQYF.

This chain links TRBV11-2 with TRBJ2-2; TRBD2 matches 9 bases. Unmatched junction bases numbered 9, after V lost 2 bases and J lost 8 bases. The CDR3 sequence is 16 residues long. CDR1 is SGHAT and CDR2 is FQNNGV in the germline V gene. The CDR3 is CASSLNGVAGDGELFF. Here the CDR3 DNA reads TGTGCCAGCAGCTTAAATGGCGTAGCGGGAGATGGGGAGCTGTTTTTT.

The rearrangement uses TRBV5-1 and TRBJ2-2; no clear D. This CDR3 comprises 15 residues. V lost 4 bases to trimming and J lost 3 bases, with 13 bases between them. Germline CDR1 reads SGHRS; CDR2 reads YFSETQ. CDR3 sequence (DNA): TGCGCCAGCAGCATGGGTAGACGGGACACCGGGGAGCTGTTTTTT. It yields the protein CASSMGRRDTGELFF.

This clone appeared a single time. CDR3 in amino acids: CASSRPGADSPLHF. The CDR3 region has the DNA TGTGCCAGCAGTAGGCCTGGGGCTGATTCACCCCTCCACTTT. The rearrangement joins TRBV25-1 to TRBJ1-6; weak D call: TRBD1 (5 bases). Germline CDR1 is MGHDK and CDR2 is SYGVNS. V lost 5 bases and J lost 8, with 13 bases in between. CDR3 length: 14 amino acids.

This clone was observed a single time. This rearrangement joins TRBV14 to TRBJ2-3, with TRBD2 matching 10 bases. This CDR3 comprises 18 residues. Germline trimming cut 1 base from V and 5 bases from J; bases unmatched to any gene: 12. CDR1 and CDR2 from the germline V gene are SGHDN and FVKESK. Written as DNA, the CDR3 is TGTGCCAGCAGCCAAGTCTCCTCTAGCGGGAGTAAATTAGATACGCAGTATTTT. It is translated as CASSQVSSSGSKLDTQYF. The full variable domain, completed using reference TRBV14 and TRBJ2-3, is EAGVTQFPSHSVIEKGQTVTLRCDPISGHDNLYWYRRVMGKEIKFLLHFVKESKQDESGMPNNRFLAERTGGTYSTLKVQPAELEDSGVYFCASSQVSSSGSKLDTQYFGPGTRLTVL.

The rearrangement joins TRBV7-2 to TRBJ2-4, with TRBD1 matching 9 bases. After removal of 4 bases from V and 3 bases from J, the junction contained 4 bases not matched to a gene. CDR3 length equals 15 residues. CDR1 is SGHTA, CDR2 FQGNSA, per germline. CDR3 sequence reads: CASSWRGQGKNIQYF. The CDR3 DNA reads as TGTGCCAGCAGCTGGAGGGGACAGGGCAAAAACATTCAGTACTTC.

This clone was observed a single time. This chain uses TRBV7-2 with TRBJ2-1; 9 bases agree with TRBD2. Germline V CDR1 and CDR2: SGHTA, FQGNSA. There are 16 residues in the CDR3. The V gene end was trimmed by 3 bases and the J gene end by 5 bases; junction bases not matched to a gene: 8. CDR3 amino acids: CASSFVSGSGDNEQFF. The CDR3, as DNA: TGTGCCAGCAGCTTCGTTAGCGGGAGTGGGGACAATGAGCAGTTCTTC.

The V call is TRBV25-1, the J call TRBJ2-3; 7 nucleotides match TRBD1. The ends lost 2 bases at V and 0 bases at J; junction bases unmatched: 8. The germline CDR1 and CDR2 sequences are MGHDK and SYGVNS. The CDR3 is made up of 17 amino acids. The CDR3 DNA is TGTGCCAGCAGTGAAGGGGTAGGGACAGATAGCACAGATACGCAGTATTTT. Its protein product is CASSEGVGTDSTDTQYF.

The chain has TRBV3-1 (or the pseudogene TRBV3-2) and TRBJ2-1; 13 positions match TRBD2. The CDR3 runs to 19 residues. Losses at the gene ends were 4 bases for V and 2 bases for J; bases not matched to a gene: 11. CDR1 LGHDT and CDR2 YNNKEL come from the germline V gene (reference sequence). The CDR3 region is CASSPMLGLAGAAYNEQFF. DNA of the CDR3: TGTGCCAGCAGCCCCATGCTCGGACTAGCGGGAGCGGCCTACAATGAGCAGTTCTTC.

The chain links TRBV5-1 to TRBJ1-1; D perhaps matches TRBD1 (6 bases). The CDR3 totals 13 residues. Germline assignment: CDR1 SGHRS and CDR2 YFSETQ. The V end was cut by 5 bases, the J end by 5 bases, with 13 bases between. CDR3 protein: CASRIQGNTEAFF. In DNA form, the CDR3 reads TGCGCCAGCAGAATCCAGGGGAATACTGAAGCTTTCTTT.

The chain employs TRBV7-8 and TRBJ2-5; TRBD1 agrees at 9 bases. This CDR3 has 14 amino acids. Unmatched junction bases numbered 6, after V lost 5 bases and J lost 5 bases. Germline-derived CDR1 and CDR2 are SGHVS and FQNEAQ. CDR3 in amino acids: CASSQPGQGETQYF. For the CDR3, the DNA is TGTGCCAGCAGCCAACCGGGACAGGGCGAGACCCAGTACTTC.